This passage covers 27 T cell receptor beta chains from one sample sequenced in a study of TIL therapy for anti-PD-1-resistant metastatic lung cancer. Sequencing used immunoSEQ v3. TCRdb's copy holds only in-frame clones and misses some; the assay was immunoSEQ multiplex PCR. In the table there are some 37,000 clones, more than 60% of which are singletons. Time point reported: pre-treatment sample, taken before nivolumab and TIL therapy. Specimen: blood, collected at baseline. These receptors all stem from a person between 25 and 79 years old with non-small cell lung cancer.

This chain links TRBV2 with TRBJ1-1; D not resolved. Germline V gives CDR1 SNHLY, CDR2 FYNNEI. The length of the CDR3 is 13 residues. Trimming removed 2 bases from V and 4 bases from J, with 8 bases in between. CDR3 nucleotides: TGTGCCAGCAGTGAATTGGGATTCACTGAAGCTTTCTTT. Translated: CASSELGFTEAFF.

This clone was seen only once. The V gene is TRBV7-9, the J gene TRBJ2-1; weak D call: TRBD1 (5 bases). The CDR3 consists of 11 residues. V shed 6 bases and J shed 10 bases, with 10 bases lying between them. The germline gives CDR1 SEHNR, CDR2 FQNEAQ (reference sequence). The CDR3 protein is CASRARAEQFF. DNA for the CDR3: TGTGCCAGCAGGGCCAGGGCCGAGCAGTTCTTC. The full variable domain, with the rest looked up from reference TRBV7-9 and TRBJ2-1, is DTGVSQNPRHKITKRGQNVTFRCDPISEHNRLYWYRQTLGQGPEFLTYFQNEAQLEKSRLLSDRFSAERPKGSFSTLEIQRTEQGDSAMYLCASRARAEQFFGPGTRLTVL.

In its sample, this clone was seen a few times. The chain is built from TRBV5-4 and TRBJ1-1, with D perhaps TRBD1 (5 bases). CDR3 length: 14 amino acids. Germline V gene lookup returns CDR1 SGHNT and CDR2 YYREEE (reference sequence). V was trimmed by 2 bases and J by 4 bases, leaving 12 bases between them. The CDR3 loop reads CASSFITGGTEAFF. The CDR3 DNA reads TGTGCCAGCAGCTTTATTACGGGGGGCACTGAAGCTTTCTTT.

The gene calls are TRBV30 and TRBJ2-1; D gene uncertain. The CDR3 loop spans 12 amino acids. Germline V gives CDR1 GTSNPN, CDR2 SVGIG (reference sequence). Trimming removed 2 bases from V and 10 bases from J, with 12 bases in between. DNA of the CDR3: TGTGCCTGGAGTCCCCTCCGTATCGAGCAGTTCTTC. Amino acids: CAWSPLRIEQFF.

The chain uses TRBV9 and TRBJ2-3; D not certain. The CDR3 has 10 residues. V lost 3 bases, J lost 6 bases, and 2 bases lay in between. Germline V CDR1 and CDR2: SGDLS, YYNGEE. The CDR3 loop is CASSGDTQYF. For the CDR3, the DNA is TGTGCCAGCAGCGGGGATACGCAGTATTTT.

The V call is TRBV5-6, the J call TRBJ2-7; the D is unclear. The CDR3 sequence is 13 residues long. The germline V gene has CDR1 SGHDT and CDR2 YYEEEE. The ends were cut back, 2 bases at V and 2 bases at J, with 8 bases in the middle. Here the CDR3 DNA reads TGTGCCAGCAGCTTAGCAACAGCCTACGAGCAGTACTTC. Residues: CASSLATAYEQYF.

The rearrangement uses TRBV9 and TRBJ1-1; no reliable D call. The CDR3 spans 18 residues. Germline CDR1 reads SGDLS; CDR2 reads YYNGEE. V was clipped by 4 bases and J by 0 bases, with 22 bases between them. The CDR3 reads CASSPAARSGPLNTEAFF. In DNA, the CDR3 is TGTGCCAGCAGCCCAGCCGCCCGATCGGGCCCACTGAACACTGAAGCTTTCTTT.

The rearrangement uses TRBV10-3 and TRBJ2-3; TRBD2 matches at 11 bases. The CDR3 runs to 17 residues. The V segment lost 4 bases and the J segment 0 bases; nucleotides outside the gene matches: 6. The germline V gene has CDR1 ENHRY and CDR2 SYGVKD. The CDR3 loop reads CAISGLTSGESTDTQYF. CDR3 coding DNA: TGTGCCATCAGTGGGCTGACTAGCGGGGAAAGCACAGATACGCAGTATTTT.

CDR3 sequence (DNA): TGTGCCAGCAGTGAGGCAGGGGGCGGTGGCTACACCTTC. Its translation is CASSEAGGGGYTF. The gene calls are TRBV25-1 and TRBJ1-2; TRBD1 matches at 8 bases. The V gene's germline CDR1 is MGHDK and CDR2 SYGVNS. Trimming removed 3 bases from V and 7 bases from J; junction bases left unmatched: 4. The CDR3 runs 13 residues.

This sequence joins TRBV4-2 and TRBJ2-5; 7 bases are a match to TRBD1. The J call could be wrong; TRBJ2-7 is a better fit for the DNA end. Germline loops: CDR1 LGHNA, CDR2 YNFKEQ. The CDR3 has 16 residues. Here the CDR3 reads CASSQEQGPIDYEQYF. CDR3 nucleotide sequence: TGTGCCAGCAGCCAGGAACAGGGGCCCATCGACTACGAGCAGTACTTC.

This clone was picked up one time. V gene TRBV7-9 combines with J gene TRBJ1-3, with D hard to call. Deletions cut 2 bases from V and 4 bases from J, with 9 bases between. Germline loops: CDR1 SEHNR, CDR2 FQNEAQ (reference sequence). CDR3 length equals 14 residues. The CDR3 bases are TGTGCCAGCAGCTTATACACAGAGGGAAACACCATATATTTT. Its protein product is CASSLYTEGNTIYF.

The chain uses TRBV2 and TRBJ1-1; D possibly corresponds to TRBD1 (5 bases). The CDR3 contains 11 residues. Between the trimmed V and J ends, which lost 5 bases and 7 bases, there was a span of 8 bases. Per germline, CDR1 SNHLY and CDR2 FYNNEI. In DNA, the CDR3 is TGTGCCAGCAGTAGACAGTTTGAAGCTTTCTTT. Residues: CASSRQFEAFF.

The chain recombines TRBV5-1 with TRBJ2-3, with 10 nucleotides matching TRBD2. The CDR3 covers 16 residues. Germline CDR1 and CDR2: SGHRS and YFSETQ. Trimming at V came to 2 bases and at J to 4 bases, leaving 7 bases not matched to a gene. The CDR3 sequence: CASSLDSGGAADTQYF. In DNA form, the CDR3 reads TGCGCCAGCAGCTTAGACAGCGGGGGGGCTGCAGATACGCAGTATTTT.

The gene calls are TRBV9 and TRBJ1-4, with D unclear. V was shortened by 3 bases and J by 8 bases, with 11 bases between the two germline ends. Germline CDR1 SGDLS, CDR2 YYNGEE. This CDR3 is 13 amino acids long. DNA of the CDR3: TGTGCCAGCAGCGGAGACAACTACGAAAAACTGTTTTTT. It codes for CASSGDNYEKLFF.

The rearrangement links TRBV2 to TRBJ2-3, with a tentative D call TRBD2 (5 bases). V was trimmed by 6 bases and J by 0 bases, leaving 10 bases between them. The CDR3 is 14 amino acids. The germline CDR1 and CDR2 sequences are SNHLY and FYNNEI. The CDR3 protein is CASRPEVSTDTQYF. CDR3 sequence (DNA): TGTGCCAGCAGGCCGGAGGTTAGCACAGATACGCAGTATTTT.

This chain links TRBV25-1 with TRBJ2-1; 8 bases map to TRBD2. This CDR3 spans 14 amino acids. Trimming took 8 bases from V and 7 from J; bases not matched to a gene: 10. Germline assignment: CDR1 MGHDK and CDR2 SYGVNS. Here the CDR3 reads CASLKREYPNEQFF. The CDR3 nucleotides are TGTGCCAGCCTAAAGCGGGAGTACCCAAATGAGCAGTTCTTC.

This clone was found a few times. The J gene is TRBJ2-1, the V gene TRBV30; no definite D call. Per the germline V gene, CDR1 is GTSNPN and CDR2 is SVGIG (reference sequence). There are 10 residues in the CDR3. Trimming took off 6 bases at V and 4 bases at J, with 4 bases between the two ends. CDR3 bases: TGTGCCTGTATGTACAATGAGCAGTTCTTC. Amino acid sequence: CACMYNEQFF.

This chain joins TRBV27 and TRBJ2-2; TRBD1 aligns across 7 bases. J was trimmed by 6 bases and V by 2 bases; bases with no gene match: 3. From germline, CDR1 is MNHEY and CDR2 SMNVEV (reference sequence). The CDR3 has 14 residues. The DNA of the CDR3 is TGTGCCAGCAGTTTAGTACAGGGGCCCGGGGAGCTGTTTTTT. This sequence encodes CASSLVQGPGELFF.

This chain joins TRBV28 and TRBJ2-7; weak D call: TRBD1 (6 bases). The length of the CDR3 is 13 residues. Deletions cut 7 bases from V and 2 bases from J, with 12 bases between. Germline CDR1 is MDHEN and CDR2 is SYDVKM. In DNA, the CDR3 is TGTGCCAGCACTTGGGGGCCGCCCTACGAGCAGTACTTC. Amino acid sequence: CASTWGPPYEQYF.

This chain uses TRBV19 with TRBJ2-2; D ambiguous. Trimming took 3 bases from V and 6 from J, leaving 8 bases between them. Germline CDR1 reads LNHDA; CDR2 reads SQIVND (reference sequence). The CDR3 is made up of 13 amino acids. CDR3 region: CASSITGPGELFF. Here the CDR3 DNA reads TGTGCCAGTAGTATCACCGGGCCCGGGGAGCTGTTTTTT. The variable domain in full, completed from reference TRBV19 and TRBJ2-2, reads DGGITQSPKYLFRKEGQNVTLSCEQNLNHDAMYWYRQDPGQGLRLIYYSQIVNDFQKGDIAEGYSVSREKKESFPLTVTSAQKNPTAFYLCASSITGPGELFFGEGSRLTVL.

The table lists this clone with a few counts. This chain joins TRBV9 and TRBJ1-4; D ambiguous. Germline V gene lookup returns CDR1 SGDLS and CDR2 YYNGEE. Trimming pared 3 bases from V and 4 bases from J, leaving 16 bases between. This CDR3 spans 16 amino acids. The CDR3 DNA is TGTGCCAGCAGCGGAGACGTCGGGTTACTTAATGAAAAACTGTTTTTT. It translates to CASSGDVGLLNEKLFF.

The gene calls are TRBV28 and TRBJ2-1; 15 positions agree with TRBD2. Unmatched junction bases numbered 10, after V lost 7 bases and J lost 0 bases. The CDR3 has 19 amino acids. CDR1 is MDHEN and CDR2 is SYDVKM in the germline V gene. CDR3 loop: CASTHRGLAGGPSYNEQFF. The CDR3 nucleotides read TGTGCCAGCACCCACAGAGGACTAGCGGGAGGGCCCTCCTACAATGAGCAGTTCTTC. The entire variable domain, with the rest obtained from reference TRBV28 and TRBJ2-1, is as follows: DVKVTQSSRYLVKRTGEKVFLECVQDMDHENMFWYRQDPGLGLRLIYFSYDVKMKEKGDIPEGYSVSREKKERFSLILESASTNQTSMYLCASTHRGLAGGPSYNEQFFGPGTRLTVL.

V and J are TRBV27 and TRBJ1-1, with D hard to call. V dropped 3 bases and J dropped 3 bases, with 17 bases sitting between them. The CDR3 is 16 residues long. Germline V gene lookup returns CDR1 MNHEY and CDR2 SMNVEV (reference sequence). The CDR3 sequence is CASSFSLAGWDTEAFF. The CDR3, as DNA: TGTGCCAGCAGTTTTTCTCTGGCAGGATGGGACACTGAAGCTTTCTTT.

This chain uses TRBV7-2 with TRBJ2-3; 9 bases are a match to TRBD1. Trimming cost V 5 bases and J 3 bases; bases outside gene matches: 6. The CDR3 contains 15 residues. Germline V gene sequence: CDR1 SGHTA, CDR2 FQGNSA. CDR3 bases: TGTGCCAGCAGCCGCGGGGACAGGGCGACAGATACGCAGTATTTT. The encoded protein is CASSRGDRATDTQYF.

This clone was found once. The rearrangement joins TRBV28 to TRBJ1-5, with D perhaps TRBD1 (6 bases). Between the trimmed V and J ends, which lost 0 bases and 7 bases, there was a span of 10 bases. The length of the CDR3 is 14 residues. Germline assignment: CDR1 MDHEN and CDR2 SYDVKM. The CDR3 DNA reads as TGTGCCAGCAGTTTATGGGGGGCTGGCCAGCCCCAGCATTTT. It yields the protein CASSLWGAGQPQHF.

This clone was observed a single time. V is TRBV9 and J is TRBJ1-1; D possibly corresponds to TRBD1 (6 bases). The CDR3 is 16 residues long. V was trimmed by 0 bases and J by 1 base, leaving 13 bases between them. The germline CDR1 and CDR2 sequences are SGDLS and YYNGEE. The CDR3 protein is CASSVGGVRGNTEAFF. The CDR3, as DNA: TGTGCCAGCAGCGTAGGGGGGGTCAGGGGGAACACTGAAGCTTTCTTT.

J is TRBJ1-1 and V is TRBV7-2; the D gene is possibly TRBD1 (5 bases). This CDR3 has 14 amino acids. Between the trimmed V and J ends, which lost 1 base and 5 bases, there was a span of 11 bases. Germline assignment: CDR1 SGHTA and CDR2 FQGNSA. This CDR3 is CASSLERGRTEAFF. The CDR3 DNA reads as TGTGCCAGCAGCTTAGAAAGGGGCCGGACTGAAGCTTTCTTT.